These T cell receptor beta chains were read from a single sample in a study of shared clonotypes between healthy human individuals. Sequencing was performed with immunoSEQ multiplex PCR; in TCRdb, only in-frame clones are kept and a portion is missing. The sample includes some 200,000 clones, approximately 92% seen only once; the top ten take about 0.07%. Sequencing used naive CD4+ T cells sorted from blood. The receptors derive from a woman in her twenties or thirties in good health. Both conserved end residues are part of each CDR3. The D gene is left open where the match is weak. Where a row states a size, it is once, few, many or the class of an expanded clone; other rows omit it.

TRBD1,TRBJ1-5,TRBV6-6,NA,CASIQGVGQPQHF,TGTGCCAGCATACAGGGGGTCGGTCAGCCCCAGCATTTT
TRBD2,TRBJ2-1,TRBV7-7,NA,CASSRTSGDNEQFF,TGTGCCAGCAGCAGGACTAGCGGCGACAATGAGCAGTTCTTC
NA,TRBJ1-1,TRBV6-1,once,CAITLTGQILTEAFF,TGTGCCATTACGTTGACGGGACAAATACTCACTGAAGCTTTCTTT
NA,TRBJ2-7,TRBV5-1,NA,CASSLWTDSYEQYF,TGCGCCAGCAGCTTGTGGACTGATTCCTACGAGCAGTACTTC
NA,TRBJ1-3,TRBV6-6,NA,CASTYGDRRDSNTIYF,TGTGCCAGCACCTACGGGGATCGGCGCGACTCTAACACCATATATTTT
NA,TRBJ1-1,TRBV28,NA,CASRSRGSEAFF,TGTGCCAGCAGGTCCCGGGGGTCTGAAGCTTTCTTT
NA,TRBJ2-7,TRBV5-1,NA,CASSLVAGDPSYEQYF,TGCGCCAGCAGCTTGGTAGCAGGCGACCCCTCCTACGAGCAGTACTTC
NA,TRBJ1-5,TRBV6-1,NA,CASSELANQPQHF,TGTGCCAGCAGTGAATTGGCAAATCAGCCCCAGCATTTT
TRBD1,TRBJ1-1,TRBV27,NA,CASSLGGQGRAFF,TGTGCCAGCAGTTTAGGGGGACAGGGAAGGGCTTTCTTT
NA,TRBJ2-7,TRBV2,NA,CASRLDHISYEQYF,TGTGCCAGCAGGCTGGACCACATCTCCTACGAGCAGTACTTC
TRBD2,TRBJ2-7,TRBV19,NA,CASSTRTSGSKEQYF,TGTGCCAGTAGTACCAGGACTAGCGGGAGTAAGGAGCAGTACTTC
NA,TRBJ2-7,TRBV29-1,NA,CSGLGSYEQYF,TGCAGCGGATTGGGGTCCTACGAGCAGTACTTC
TRBD1,TRBJ1-5,TRBV27,NA,CASSLFPPRGHQPQHF,TGTGCCAGCAGTTTATTTCCCCCCAGGGGGCATCAGCCCCAGCATTTT
NA,TRBJ1-5,TRBV6-6,NA,CASADNYSNQPQHF,TGTGCCAGCGCGGATAATTATAGCAATCAGCCCCAGCATTTT
TRBD2,TRBJ2-1,TRBV30,NA,CAWSVVLAGYNEQFF,TGTGCCTGGAGTGTGGTACTAGCGGGGTACAATGAGCAGTTCTTC
NA,TRBJ1-2,TRBV28,NA,CASSQSTGIYGYTF,TGTGCCAGCAGTCAATCTACAGGAATCTATGGCTACACCTTC
NA,TRBJ1-5,TRBV19,few,CASSMGVSSNQPQHF,TGTGCCAGTAGTATGGGGGTGTCGAGCAATCAGCCCCAGCATTTT
TRBD1,TRBJ1-5,TRBV28,NA,CASSSQGALNQPQHF,TGTGCCAGCAGCTCACAGGGGGCTCTCAATCAGCCCCAGCATTTT
NA,TRBJ2-2,TRBV21-1,NA,CASRRGQGANGELFF,TGTGCCAGCAGACGCGGACAGGGGGCTAACGGGGAGCTGTTTTTT
TRBD1,TRBJ1-3,TRBV5-1,NA,CASSLDGTGTTGNTIYF,TGCGCCAGCAGCTTGGACGGGACAGGGACTACTGGAAACACCATATATTTT
TRBD1,TRBJ1-1,TRBV6-1,NA,CASSDRDRDPGAFF,TGTGCCAGCAGTGATCGGGACAGGGATCCTGGAGCTTTCTTT
NA,TRBJ2-7,TRBV4-2,NA,CASSQDPLRGGVSYEQYF,TGTGCCAGCAGCCAAGATCCCTTGAGAGGGGGGGTATCCTACGAGCAGTACTTC
NA,TRBJ2-1,TRBV28,NA,CASGGPPNEQFF,TGTGCCAGTGGTGGGCCCCCCAATGAGCAGTTCTTC
NA,TRBJ2-3,TRBV6-1,NA,CASSELGASTDTQYF,TGTGCCAGCAGTGAACTGGGGGCGTCGACAGATACGCAGTATTTT
NA,TRBJ1-3,TRBV4-1,NA,CASSQDWAADVSGNTIYF,TGCGCCAGCAGCCAAGATTGGGCGGCGGACGTCTCTGGAAACACCATATATTTT
NA,TRBJ1-1,TRBV27,NA,CASSPNWGTEAFF,TGTGCCAGCAGTCCAAATTGGGGCACTGAAGCTTTCTTT
NA,TRBJ1-1,TRBV27,NA,CASRGREAMNTEAFF,TGTGCCAGCAGGGGGAGGGAGGCCATGAACACTGAAGCTTTCTTT
NA,TRBJ1-1,TRBV5-4,NA,CASNTGHPGNTEAFF,TGTGCCAGCAACACGGGACACCCTGGGAACACTGAAGCTTTCTTT
NA,TRBJ2-7,TRBV2,NA,CASRPQGLTYEQYF,TGTGCCAGCAGACCGCAGGGCCTCACCTACGAGCAGTACTTC
TRBD1,TRBJ1-5,TRBV7-3,NA,CASSLTGWTGDTGQPQHF,TGTGCCAGCAGCTTAACTGGGTGGACAGGGGACACTGGGCAGCCCCAGCATTTT
TRBD2,TRBJ2-1,TRBV19,NA,CASSTPPGLAGGSYNEQFF,TGTGCCAGTAGTACGCCTCCGGGACTAGCGGGAGGGTCCTACAATGAGCAGTTCTTC
NA,TRBJ2-2,TRBV30,NA,CAWSQMNTGELFF,TGTGCCTGGAGTCAGATGAACACCGGGGAGCTGTTTTTT
NA,TRBJ1-4,TRBV7-9,NA,CASSLGQATTNEKLFF,TGTGCCAGCAGCTTAGGACAGGCTACAACTAATGAAAAACTGTTTTTT
NA,TRBJ2-7,TRBV6-1,NA,CASSVRGSYEQYF,TGTGCCAGCAGTGTCAGGGGTTCCTACGAGCAGTACTTC
TRBD2,TRBJ2-7,TRBV19,NA,CASMASGRTYEQYF,TGTGCCAGTATGGCCAGCGGGAGGACCTACGAGCAGTACTTC
NA,TRBJ1-5,TRBV29-1,NA,CSVLWGANQPQHF,TGCAGCGTTCTATGGGGGGCCAATCAGCCCCAGCATTTT
NA,TRBJ2-3,TRBV4-2,once,CASSQGGLFADTQYF,TGTGCCAGCAGCCAAGGTGGCCTGTTCGCAGATACGCAGTATTTT
NA,TRBJ2-7,TRBV4-1,NA,CASSQGRRTASSYEQYF,TGCGCCAGCAGCCAAGGACGTCGGACTGCTAGCTCCTACGAGCAGTACTTC
NA,TRBJ2-7,TRBV28,NA,CASQLGRSFLAYEQYF,TGTGCCAGCCAACTGGGACGGTCTTTTCTGGCCTACGAGCAGTACTTC
NA,TRBJ1-5,TRBV19,NA,CASSYTSVSNQPQHF,TGTGCCAGTAGTTATACATCTGTTAGCAATCAGCCCCAGCATTTT
TRBD2,TRBJ2-2,TRBV19,NA,CASSPGLAGAGELFF,TGTGCCAGTAGTCCCGGACTAGCGGGAGCCGGGGAGCTGTTTTTT
NA,TRBJ2-3,TRBV5-1,few,CASSLEQYTDTQYF,TGCGCCAGCAGCTTGGAGCAGTACACAGATACGCAGTATTTT
NA,TRBJ1-2,TRBV15,NA,CATSRDLTGGYTF,TGTGCCACCAGCAGAGATCTGACGGGTGGCTACACCTTC
NA,TRBJ1-3,TRBV5-6,NA,CASSLNRAGNTIYF,TGTGCCAGCAGCTTGAACAGGGCGGGAAACACCATATATTTT
NA,TRBJ2-3,TRBV7-2,NA,CASSLAATAQYF,TGTGCCAGCAGCTTAGCCGCGACGGCGCAGTATTTT